This T cell receptor (beta chain) was recovered during a study of cytomegalovirus exposure and HLA in healthy donors. Losses at the gene ends were 4 bases for V and 4 bases for J; bases not matched to a gene: 10. The germline gives CDR1 SGDLS, CDR2 YYNGEE. CDR3 length: 15 residues. Amplification used 60 Vbeta primers and 13 Jbeta primers. Data came from immunoSEQ multiplex PCR; TCRdb stores just in-frame clones and leaves some out. The sample is made up of roughly 120,000 clones, and the top ten hold more than 3.5% of it. Regarding this clone: The antigen is not known.

Study-level points and caveats: The authors later found TCR association rates varying by HLA locus, with DRB1 most and HLA-C fewest. A few V segments could not be told apart, such as TRBV6-2 and TRBV6-3, and were left out.

The sequenced sample was PBMCs. The chain couples TRBV9 to TRBJ1-1; 7 bases line up with TRBD1. The TCR was taken from a man in his thirties or forties in good health and CMV-seronegative. Here the CDR3 DNA reads TGTGCCAGCAGCTCCCAGGGGGTTTCCTTCACTGAAGCTTTCTTT. This sequence encodes CASSSQGVSFTEAFF.